The 23 T cell receptor beta chains below all came from one sample that was sequenced in a study of breast tumors, draining lymph nodes, adjacent tissues. TCRdb used MiXCR to reprocess the multiplex PCR reads, holding one entry per CDR3 protein. The sample holds about 15,000 distinct CDR3 sequences; around 50% are singletons and the top ten take about 15%. The sequenced sample was tumor-adjacent breast tissue. The source of these receptors is a female donor with breast cancer. Some clones in this sample may be carry-over from other donors' samples.

The chain joins TRBV6-5 to TRBJ1-4; 7 bases map to TRBD1. J gave up 5 bases and V 0 bases, and 15 bases lay outside the gene matches. Germline lookup yields CDR1 MNHEY and CDR2 SVGAGI. The CDR3 is 19 amino acids. CDR3 residues: CASSYSNEGASVYNEKLFF. CDR3 coding DNA: TGTGCCAGCAGTTACTCGAATGAGGGGGCATCCGTCTACAATGAAAAACTGTTTTTT.

At least ten counts were recorded for this clonotype. The chain has TRBV19 and TRBJ2-6; 10 bases agree with TRBD2. Germline values: CDR1 LNHDA, CDR2 SQIVND (reference sequence). This CDR3 region has 16 residues. Trimming cost V 8 bases and J 0 bases; bases outside gene matches: 4. The CDR3 protein is CASSASGSSGANVLTF. In nucleotides, the CDR3 is TGTGCCAGTTCTGCTAGCGGGAGCTCTGGGGCCAACGTCCTGACTTTC.

There are a few counts of this clonotype. The CDR3 DNA sequence: TGCAGTGCTAGGCCTTCGGACAGGAGATTTGATGGCTACACCTTC. Translating gives CSARPSDRRFDGYTF. V usage is TRBV20-1 and J usage is TRBJ1-2; TRBD1 agrees at 7 bases. CDR3 length: 15 amino acids. V was clipped by 3 bases and J by 6 bases; unmatched bases: 13. Looked up from germline, CDR1 is DFQATT and CDR2 is SNEGSKA (reference sequence).

In its sample, this clonotype was seen many times. The chain employs TRBV12-3 or TRBV12-4 and TRBJ2-6; D perhaps matches TRBD1 (6 bases). The CDR3 consists of 17 residues. Trimming removed 5 bases at V and 1 base at J, with 15 bases between. DNA for the CDR3: TGTGCCAGCAGTATATTTGCAGGGGCTTCTGGGGCCAACGTCCTGACTTTC. Protein product: CASSIFAGASGANVLTF.

The chain has TRBV20-1 and TRBJ1-4; 7 bases match TRBD1. V shed 3 bases and J 10 bases; nucleotides not matched to a gene: 11. CDR1 DFQATT and CDR2 SNEGSKA come from the germline V gene (reference sequence). This CDR3 region has 14 residues. CDR3 in DNA: TGCAGTGCTAGGCAGGGGACAGTTCCTCGAAAACTGTTTTTT. Its protein product is CSARQGTVPRKLFF.

This chain uses TRBV7-7 with TRBJ1-5; D gene unclear. The germline V gene has CDR1 SSHAT and CDR2 FNYEAQ (reference sequence). Trimming removed 1 base from V and 4 bases from J, with 2 bases in between. CDR3 length equals 12 residues. The CDR3 nucleotides are TGTGCCAGCAGCTTAGGAAATCAGCCCCAGCATTTT. This gives the protein CASSLGNQPQHF.

The table lists this clonotype with a few counts. This chain connects TRBV14 to TRBJ2-1, with 10 bases aligning to TRBD2. Germline V gives CDR1 SGHDN, CDR2 FVKESK. The length of the CDR3 is 15 residues. V was pared by 5 bases and J by 7 bases, with 8 bases of the junction left unmatched. The CDR3 nucleotides are TGTGCCAGCAGCGCTCTAGCGGGAGCAATTAATGAGCAGTTCTTC. Protein: CASSALAGAINEQFF. Variable domain in full (rest from reference TRBV14 and TRBJ2-1): EAGVTQFPSHSVIEKGQTVTLRCDPISGHDNLYWYRRVMGKEIKFLLHFVKESKQDESGMPNNRFLAERTGGTYSTLKVQPAELEDSGVYFCASSALAGAINEQFFGPGTRLTVL.

The rearrangement uses TRBV13 and TRBJ1-2; 7 bases fit TRBD1. The CDR3 totals 14 residues. With 5 bases clipped from V and 4 bases from J, the junction kept 7 bases outside the gene matches. The V gene's germline CDR1 is PRHDT and CDR2 FYEKMQ (reference sequence). CDR3 residues: CASSIRQGAYGYTF. The DNA of the CDR3 is TGTGCCAGCAGCATCCGACAGGGCGCCTATGGCTACACCTTC.

The chain is built from TRBV7-3 and TRBJ2-1; 9 bases are shared with TRBD2. The germline V gene encodes CDR1 SGHTA and CDR2 FQGTGA. This CDR3 region has 15 residues. V lost 5 bases and J lost 7; bases outside the gene matches: 9. In DNA, the CDR3 is TGTGCCAGCAGCATTGTAGCGGGAGCAATTAATGAGCAGTTCTTC. Its protein product is CASSIVAGAINEQFF.

This clonotype has at least ten counts. The genes are TRBV27 and TRBJ1-2, with D maybe TRBD1 (5 bases). V was shortened by 8 bases and J by 8 bases, with 21 bases between the two germline ends. The CDR3 covers 14 residues. Germline values: CDR1 MNHEY, CDR2 SMNVEV (reference sequence). CDR3 residues: CASRSPYRDEGYTF. The CDR3 nucleotides are TGTGCCAGCCGGTCCCCTTACCGGGACGAGGGCTACACCTTC.

In its sample, this clonotype is medium-sized. This chain uses TRBV7-2 with TRBJ1-4, with D perhaps matching TRBD1 (6 bases). Trimming removed 2 bases at V and 4 bases at J, with 11 bases between. Germline lookup yields CDR1 SGHTA and CDR2 FQGNSA. This CDR3 spans 15 amino acids. Here the CDR3 DNA reads TGTGCCAGCAGCTTATACAGGGCGGATAATGAAAAACTGTTTTTT. Protein: CASSLYRADNEKLFF.

This chain connects TRBV14 to TRBJ2-7; possible D gene TRBD1, 6 bases. There are 15 residues in the CDR3. Germline CDR1 reads SGHDN; CDR2 reads FVKESK. Trimming took off 4 bases at V and 6 bases at J, with 19 bases between the two ends. The CDR3 protein is CASSRQQGARREQYF. As DNA, the CDR3 is TGTGCCAGCAGCCGCCAACAGGGTGCTAGGCGCGAGCAGTACTTC.

The rearrangement links TRBV5-5 to TRBJ1-5; no definite D call. CDR1 and CDR2 (germline): SGHKS, YYEKEE (reference sequence). The CDR3 is 15 amino acids. V gave up 4 bases and J gave up 6 bases, with 17 bases separating them. The CDR3 DNA follows: TGTGCCAGCAGCCTGGTCGCAGCGGAGGTTCAGCCCCAGCATTTT. Translation: CASSLVAAEVQPQHF.

In its sample, this clonotype was seen many times. This chain uses TRBV7-8 with TRBJ1-2, with 10 nucleotides matching TRBD1. In germline, CDR1 is SGHVS, CDR2 FQNEAQ. The CDR3 totals 15 residues. The V segment lost 0 bases and the J segment 5 bases; nucleotides outside the gene matches: 3. DNA of the CDR3: TGTGCCAGCAGCTTAGCTCCGGGACAGGGGTATGGCTACACCTTC. The encoded protein is CASSLAPGQGYGYTF.

Worth noting for this clonotype: Without the conserved terminal phenylalanine or tryptophan, this CDR3 likely stems from a read error. The chain uses TRBV19 and TRBJ2-7, with D possibly matching TRBD1 (6 bases). This CDR3 contains 16 residues. Germline loops: CDR1 LNHDA, CDR2 SQIVND (reference sequence). Deletions cut 3 bases from V and 3 bases from J, with 18 bases between. The CDR3 nucleotides are TGTGCCAGTAGTATGGAAGGGACACAGGTTTTCTACGAGCAGTACTCC. It translates to CASSMEGTQVFYEQYS.

This clonotype was seen repeatedly, ten times or more. This sequence joins TRBV11-2 and TRBJ2-2, with D hard to call. Trimming cost V 5 bases and J 4 bases, with 11 bases left between them. The CDR3 is 14 amino acids. In germline, CDR1 is SGHAT, CDR2 FQNNGV. CDR3 sequence: CASSPPLSTGELFF. The CDR3 DNA reads as TGTGCCAGCAGCCCCCCTCTTAGCACCGGGGAGCTGTTTTTT.

This clonotype was recorded at least ten times. This chain joins TRBV9 and TRBJ1-1; D unclear. Germline V gene sequence: CDR1 SGDLS, CDR2 YYNGEE. The length of the CDR3 is 14 residues. V dropped 0 bases and J dropped 5 bases, with 11 bases sitting between them. CDR3 protein: CASSVDEGGTEAFF. As DNA, the CDR3 is TGTGCCAGCAGCGTAGATGAGGGAGGGACTGAAGCTTTCTTT.

Comment on this clonotype: Since the CDR3 does not end with the conserved phenylalanine or tryptophan, this likely comes from a read error. The gene calls are TRBV19 and TRBJ1-1; the D is unclear. This CDR3 has 14 residues. Between the trimmed V and J ends, which lost 7 bases and 6 bases, there was a span of 18 bases. CDR1 is LNHDA and CDR2 is SQIVND in the germline V gene (reference sequence). The CDR3 sequence is CASTRTGPRAEAFL. The CDR3, as DNA: TGTGCCAGTACCAGGACCGGGCCCCGGGCTGAAGCTTTCCTT.

In its sample, this clonotype is medium-sized. This chain connects TRBV29-1 to TRBJ2-7, with a possible D match to TRBD1 (5 bases). The length of the CDR3 is 12 residues. V was pared by 1 base and J by 5 bases, with 9 bases between. Germline V lookup: CDR1 SQVTM, CDR2 ANQGSEA. Written as DNA, the CDR3 is TGCAGCGTTGAAGGCCAGGGCCACGAGCAGTACTTC. Translated: CSVEGQGHEQYF.

This clonotype counts as medium-sized. The chain is built from TRBV6-5 and TRBJ1-6; D is undetermined. V was pared by 6 bases and J by 3 bases, with 12 bases between. CDR1 MNHEY and CDR2 SVGAGI come from the germline V gene. The CDR3 loop spans 15 amino acids. The CDR3 region is CASSRAGFYNSPLHF. As DNA, the CDR3 is TGTGCCAGCAGCCGAGCGGGGTTCTATAATTCACCCCTCCACTTT.

This clonotype is judged medium-sized. The V call is TRBV7-9, the J call TRBJ2-7, with D perhaps TRBD2 (6 bases). This CDR3 region has 13 residues. The ends were cut back, 8 bases at V and 0 bases at J, with 11 bases in the middle. CDR1 SEHNR and CDR2 FQNEAQ come from the germline V gene (reference sequence). The CDR3 region is CASRDSLSYEQYF. DNA for the CDR3: TGTGCCAGCCGGGACTCGCTCTCCTACGAGCAGTACTTC.

The rearrangement joins TRBV12-3 or TRBV12-4 to TRBJ2-3, with TRBD1 matching over 7 bases. Trimming cost V 4 bases and J 6 bases; bases outside gene matches: 4. This CDR3 comprises 13 residues. CDR3 protein: CASSYRGLDTQYF. The CDR3 bases are TGTGCCAGCAGTTACAGGGGTTTGGATACGCAGTATTTT.

The rearrangement uses TRBV28 and TRBJ2-1, with 7 bases lining up with TRBD2. CDR3 length: 14 amino acids. Germline CDR1 is MDHEN and CDR2 is SYDVKM. The V segment lost 2 bases and the J segment 5 bases; nucleotides outside the gene matches: 3. The CDR3 region has the DNA TGTGCCAGCAGTTTAAGGGGAGGGGACAATGAGCAGTTCTTC. It yields the protein CASSLRGGDNEQFF.